Sequencing of this T cell receptor (beta chain) was carried out in a study of tumor-infiltrating lymphocytes in primary liver carcinoma. Investigators took RNA and DNA out together from about 20-30 mg of unsorted bulk tissue. Every patient in the cohort had a primary liver carcinoma. That carcinoma was treated by surgical resection. Every tumor sample analyzed contained over 75% viable tumor cells. Production of TCR beta cDNA used 500 ng total RNA together with a constant-region primer. For TCR beta, libraries were produced by three nested multiplex PCR rounds using slightly modified ARM-PCR. The first two PCR rounds used TRBV1-TRBV30 forward primers with a C-beta reverse primer, 9 to 10 cycles each. In TCRdb, the multiplex PCR reads were re-called with MiXCR into one record per CDR3 protein. The data hold approximately 110,000 distinct CDR3 sequences, with around 64% observed a single time. As regards this clonotype: Mismatch with germline at one junction end may stem from a read error.

Germline loops: CDR1 MDHEN, CDR2 SYDVKM. The CDR3 has 18 amino acids. This sequence joins TRBV28 and TRBJ2-1, with 14 bases that match TRBD2. The sequenced material came from liver tumor tissue from sampling region 3. Subset specified: tumor region T3, left-lateral pole. The receptor comes from a woman between 55 and 75 years old with primary liver carcinoma and hepatitis B virus infection. CDR3 loop: CASLQTSGRGGSYNGQFF. The CDR3 DNA sequence: TGTGCCAGTCTTCAGACTAGCGGGAGGGGGGGCTCCTACAATGGGCAGTTCTTC.